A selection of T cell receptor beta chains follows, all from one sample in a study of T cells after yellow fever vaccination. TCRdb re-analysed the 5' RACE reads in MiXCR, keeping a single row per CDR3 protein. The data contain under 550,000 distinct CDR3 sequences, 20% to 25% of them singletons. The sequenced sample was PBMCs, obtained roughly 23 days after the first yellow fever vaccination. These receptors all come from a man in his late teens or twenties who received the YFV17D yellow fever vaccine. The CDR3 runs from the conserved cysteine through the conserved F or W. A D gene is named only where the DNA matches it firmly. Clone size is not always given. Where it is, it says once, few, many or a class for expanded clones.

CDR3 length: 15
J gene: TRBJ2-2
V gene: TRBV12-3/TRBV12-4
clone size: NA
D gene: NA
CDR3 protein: CASSLSVRDTGELFF
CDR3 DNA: TGTGCCAGCAGTTTGTCAGTCCGAGACACCGGGGAGCTGTTTTTT

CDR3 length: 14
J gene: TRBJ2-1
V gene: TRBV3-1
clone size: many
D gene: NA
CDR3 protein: CASSQGDIYNEQFF
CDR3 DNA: TGTGCCAGCAGCCAAGGGGACATCTACAATGAGCAGTTCTTC

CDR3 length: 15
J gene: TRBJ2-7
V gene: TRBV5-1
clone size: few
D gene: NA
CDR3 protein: CASSLTAHQGTEQYF
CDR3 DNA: TGCGCCAGCAGCTTAACGGCGCACCAGGGTACCGAGCAGTACTTC

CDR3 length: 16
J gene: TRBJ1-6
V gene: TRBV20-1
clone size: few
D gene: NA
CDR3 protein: CSARGTTGTDNSPLHF
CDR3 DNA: TGCAGTGCTAGAGGGACAACGGGGACGGACAATTCACCCCTCCACTTT

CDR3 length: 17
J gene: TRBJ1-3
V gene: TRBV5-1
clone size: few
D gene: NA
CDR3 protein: CASSLASGSSSGNTIYF
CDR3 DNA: TGCGCCAGCAGCTTGGCCAGCGGCTCGAGCTCTGGAAACACCATATATTTT

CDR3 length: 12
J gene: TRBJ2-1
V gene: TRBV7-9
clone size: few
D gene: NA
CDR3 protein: CASSLALNEQFF
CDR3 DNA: TGTGCCAGCAGCTTAGCGTTAAATGAGCAGTTCTTC

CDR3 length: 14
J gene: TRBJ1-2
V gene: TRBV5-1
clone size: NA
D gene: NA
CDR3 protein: CASSRNRVVNGYTF
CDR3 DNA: TGCGCCAGCAGCCGCAACAGGGTCGTTAATGGCTACACCTTC

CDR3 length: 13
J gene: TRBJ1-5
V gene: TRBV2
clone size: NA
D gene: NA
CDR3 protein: CASKGDSNQPQHF
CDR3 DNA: TGTGCCAGCAAGGGGGATAGCAATCAGCCCCAGCATTTT

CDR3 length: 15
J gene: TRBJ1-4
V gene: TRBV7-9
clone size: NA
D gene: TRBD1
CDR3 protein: CASSLRTGLNEKLFF
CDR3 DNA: TGTGCCAGCAGCTTAAGGACAGGGCTCAATGAAAAACTGTTTTTT

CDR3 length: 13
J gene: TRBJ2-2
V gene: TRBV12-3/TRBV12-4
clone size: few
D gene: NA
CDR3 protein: CASPPGLTGELFF
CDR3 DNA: TGTGCCAGCCCCCCCGGGCTCACCGGGGAGCTGTTTTTT

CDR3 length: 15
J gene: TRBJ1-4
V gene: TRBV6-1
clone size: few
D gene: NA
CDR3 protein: CASREGLMTNEKLFF
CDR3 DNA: TGTGCCAGCAGGGAGGGGTTGATGACTAATGAAAAACTGTTTTTT

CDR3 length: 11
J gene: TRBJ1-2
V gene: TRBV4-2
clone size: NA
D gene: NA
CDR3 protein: CASSQTHGYTF
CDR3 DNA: TGTGCCAGCAGCCAAACCCATGGCTACACCTTC

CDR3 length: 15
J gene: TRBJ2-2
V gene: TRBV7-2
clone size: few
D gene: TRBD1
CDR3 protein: CASSLSGGDTGELFF
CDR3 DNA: TGTGCCAGCAGCTTATCAGGGGGTGACACCGGGGAGCTGTTTTTT

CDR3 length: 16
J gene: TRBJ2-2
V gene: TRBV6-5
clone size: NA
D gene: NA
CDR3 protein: CASSYSRRENTGELFF
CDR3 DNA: TGTGCCAGCAGTTACTCGCGCAGGGAGAACACCGGGGAGCTGTTTTTT

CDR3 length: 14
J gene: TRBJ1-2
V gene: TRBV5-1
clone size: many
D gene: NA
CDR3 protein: CASSLTEANYGYTF
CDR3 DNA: TGCGCCAGCAGCTTAACAGAAGCTAACTATGGCTACACCTTC

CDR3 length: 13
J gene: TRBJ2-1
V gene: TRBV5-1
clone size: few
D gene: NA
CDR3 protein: CASSLGRTDEQFF
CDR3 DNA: TGCGCCAGCAGTCTCGGCCGTACGGATGAGCAGTTCTTC

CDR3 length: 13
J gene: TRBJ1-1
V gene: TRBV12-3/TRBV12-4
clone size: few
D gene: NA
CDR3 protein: CASSFNTNTEAFF
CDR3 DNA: TGTGCCAGCAGTTTTAACACGAACACTGAAGCTTTCTTT

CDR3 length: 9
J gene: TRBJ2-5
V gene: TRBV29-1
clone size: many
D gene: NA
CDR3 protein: CSVEETQYF
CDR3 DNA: TGCAGCGTTGAGGAGACCCAGTACTTC

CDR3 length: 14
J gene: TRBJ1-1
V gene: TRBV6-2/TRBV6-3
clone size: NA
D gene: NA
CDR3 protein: CASRPDRRNTEAFF
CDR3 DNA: TGTGCCAGCAGGCCCGACAGGAGAAACACTGAAGCTTTCTTT

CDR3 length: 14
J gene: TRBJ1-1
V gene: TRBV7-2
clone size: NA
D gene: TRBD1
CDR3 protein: CASSLWDSNTEAFF
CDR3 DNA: TGTGCCAGCAGCCTCTGGGACAGTAACACTGAAGCTTTCTTT

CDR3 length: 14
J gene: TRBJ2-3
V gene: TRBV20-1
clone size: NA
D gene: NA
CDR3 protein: CSARERVGTDTQYF
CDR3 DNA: TGCAGTGCTAGAGAGCGGGTCGGCACAGATACGCAGTATTTT

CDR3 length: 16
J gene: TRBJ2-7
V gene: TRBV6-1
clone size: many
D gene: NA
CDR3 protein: CASSPRQTGLDYEQYF
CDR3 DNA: TGTGCCAGCAGCCCCCGCCAAACAGGGTTAGACTACGAGCAGTACTTC

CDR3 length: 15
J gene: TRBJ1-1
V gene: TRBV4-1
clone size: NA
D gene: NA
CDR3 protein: CASSQKDNEDTEAFF
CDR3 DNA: TGCGCCAGCAGCCAAAAGGACAATGAGGACACTGAAGCTTTCTTT

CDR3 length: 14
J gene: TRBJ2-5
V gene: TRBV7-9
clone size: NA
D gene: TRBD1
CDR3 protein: CASSADRGLETQYF
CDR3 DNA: TGTGCCAGCAGCGCAGACAGGGGGCTAGAGACCCAGTACTTC

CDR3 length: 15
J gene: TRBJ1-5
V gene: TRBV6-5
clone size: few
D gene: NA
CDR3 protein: CASSYSQYSNQPQHF
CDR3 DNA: TGTGCCAGCAGTTACTCGCAATATAGCAATCAGCCCCAGCATTTT

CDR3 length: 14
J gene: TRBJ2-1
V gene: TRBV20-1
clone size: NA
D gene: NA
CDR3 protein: CSAPGDAYGDEQFF
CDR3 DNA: TGCAGTGCCCCGGGGGACGCGTACGGCGATGAGCAGTTCTTC

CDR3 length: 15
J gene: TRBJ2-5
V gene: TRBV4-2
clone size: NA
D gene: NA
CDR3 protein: CASSQDQRGRETQYF
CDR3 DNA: TGTGCCAGCAGCCAAGATCAAAGGGGACGGGAGACCCAGTACTTC

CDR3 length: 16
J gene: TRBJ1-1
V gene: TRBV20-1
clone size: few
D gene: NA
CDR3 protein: CSAPDPRGLGHTEAFF
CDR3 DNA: TGCAGTGCCCCCGACCCCCGGGGGCTAGGACACACTGAAGCTTTCTTT

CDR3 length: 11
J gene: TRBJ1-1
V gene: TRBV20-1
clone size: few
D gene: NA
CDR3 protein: CSARVNTEAFF
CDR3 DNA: TGCAGTGCTAGGGTTAACACTGAAGCTTTCTTT

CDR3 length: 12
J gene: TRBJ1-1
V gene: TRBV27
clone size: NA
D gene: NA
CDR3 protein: CASSLWGREAFF
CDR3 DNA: TGTGCCAGCAGTTTATGGGGCAGAGAAGCTTTCTTT

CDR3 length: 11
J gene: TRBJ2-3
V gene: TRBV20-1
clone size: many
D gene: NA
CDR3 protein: CSASGGDTQYF
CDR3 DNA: TGCAGTGCTAGCGGTGGAGATACGCAGTATTTT

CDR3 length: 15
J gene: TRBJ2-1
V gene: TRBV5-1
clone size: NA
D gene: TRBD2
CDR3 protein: CASSLPGGGIDEQFF
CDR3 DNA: TGCGCCAGCAGCTTGCCCGGGGGGGGCATCGATGAGCAGTTCTTC

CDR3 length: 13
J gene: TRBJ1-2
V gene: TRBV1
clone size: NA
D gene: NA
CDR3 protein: CTSSQDVGYGYTF
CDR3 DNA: TGCACCAGCAGCCAAGATGTGGGCTATGGCTACACCTTC

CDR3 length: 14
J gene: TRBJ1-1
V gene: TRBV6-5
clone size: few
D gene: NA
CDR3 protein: CASSYLGRNTEAFF
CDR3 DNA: TGTGCCAGCAGTTACTTGGGGCGGAACACTGAAGCTTTCTTT

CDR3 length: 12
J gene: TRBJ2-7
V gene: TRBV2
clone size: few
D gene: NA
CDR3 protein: CASKDLTVEQYF
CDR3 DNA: TGTGCCAGCAAAGACCTGACAGTCGAGCAGTACTTC

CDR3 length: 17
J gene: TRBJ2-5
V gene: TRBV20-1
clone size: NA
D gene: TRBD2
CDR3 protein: CSAPEMGDSGGRETQYF
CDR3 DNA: TGCAGTGCTCCCGAAATGGGAGATAGCGGGGGTCGGGAGACCCAGTACTTC

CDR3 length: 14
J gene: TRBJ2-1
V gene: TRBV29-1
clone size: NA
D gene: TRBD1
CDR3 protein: CSVDEGAAYNEQFF
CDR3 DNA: TGCAGCGTTGACGAGGGGGCCGCCTACAATGAGCAGTTCTTC

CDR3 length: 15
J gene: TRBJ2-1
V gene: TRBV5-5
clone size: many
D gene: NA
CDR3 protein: CASRPGWESYNEQFF
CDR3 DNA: TGTGCCAGCAGACCCGGTTGGGAATCCTACAATGAGCAGTTCTTC

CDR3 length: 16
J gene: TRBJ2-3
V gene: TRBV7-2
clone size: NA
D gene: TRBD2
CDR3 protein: CASSPPPAGGTDTQYF
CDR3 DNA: TGTGCCAGCAGCCCCCCCCCAGCGGGGGGTACAGATACGCAGTATTTT

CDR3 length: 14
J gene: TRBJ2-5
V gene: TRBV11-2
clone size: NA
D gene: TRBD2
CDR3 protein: CASSSWTSEETQYF
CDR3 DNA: TGTGCCAGCAGCTCGTGGACTAGCGAGGAGACCCAGTACTTC

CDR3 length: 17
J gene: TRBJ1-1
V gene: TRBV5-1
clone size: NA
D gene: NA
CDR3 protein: CASSSVTRVTKNTEAFF
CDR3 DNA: TGCGCCAGCAGCTCTGTCACCCGCGTGACAAAGAACACTGAAGCTTTCTTT

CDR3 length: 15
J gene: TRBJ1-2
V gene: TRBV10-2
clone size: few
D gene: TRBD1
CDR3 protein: CASSESVGQGLGYTF
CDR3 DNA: TGCGCCAGCAGTGAGTCGGTGGGACAGGGGCTTGGCTACACCTTC

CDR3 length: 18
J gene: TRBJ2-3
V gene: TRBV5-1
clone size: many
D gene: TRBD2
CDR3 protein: CASSGVGLAGAFTDTQYF
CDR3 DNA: TGCGCCAGCAGCGGCGTAGGGCTAGCGGGGGCCTTCACAGATACGCAGTATTTT